A single sample is the source of the 21 T cell receptor beta chains below, sequenced in a study of shared clonotypes between healthy human individuals. Only in-frame clones appear in the TCRdb table, and some are missing; sequencing was by immunoSEQ multiplex PCR. The profile shows 2 million to 2.5 million clones, around 95% of them singletons. The sample comprised naive CD4+ T cells sorted from blood. Subset noted: CD45RA+ positively selected. The source is a man between 18 and 35 years old in good health.

This clone appeared once. V and J are TRBV19 and TRBJ2-3, with 7 bases fitting TRBD1. The CDR3 consists of 15 residues. V lost 6 bases and J lost 5; bases outside the gene matches: 11. Per the germline V gene, CDR1 is LNHDA and CDR2 is SQIVND (reference sequence). This chain's CDR3 is CASSGTDRVLDTQYF. Here the CDR3 DNA reads TGTGCCAGTAGCGGGACAGATAGGGTTCTAGATACGCAGTATTTT.

The chain employs TRBV5-1 and TRBJ2-4; tentative D call: TRBD2 (6 bases). This CDR3 has 14 residues. Germline V gene lookup returns CDR1 SGHRS and CDR2 YFSETQ. Trimming shortened V by 4 bases and J by 8 bases, and 16 bases separated the two germline ends. The DNA for the CDR3 is TGCGCCAGCAGCCCGACGGGGGATTCGGACATTCAGTACTTC. Translated: CASSPTGDSDIQYF.

This chain connects TRBV7-2 to TRBJ1-4; D call uncertain. Germline V CDR1 and CDR2: SGHTA, FQGNSA. The CDR3 consists of 15 residues. V lost 1 base, J lost 1 base, and 7 bases lay in between. The CDR3 spells CASSLVTGTNEKLFF. CDR3 coding DNA: TGTGCCAGCAGCTTAGTCACGGGAACTAATGAAAAACTGTTTTTT.

The rearrangement links TRBV30 to TRBJ1-1; 8 bases line up with TRBD1. Germline lookup yields CDR1 GTSNPN and CDR2 SVGIG (reference sequence). J was trimmed by 4 bases and V by 8 bases; bases with no gene match: 6. The CDR3 sequence is 12 residues long. The DNA of the CDR3 is TGTGCCGGGACAGGTGGTTCCACTGAAGCTTTCTTT. Its translation is CAGTGGSTEAFF.

The rearrangement links TRBV20-1 to TRBJ2-4, with D tentatively TRBD2 (5 bases). Between the trimmed V and J ends, which lost 6 bases and 5 bases, there was a span of 8 bases. Germline loops: CDR1 DFQATT, CDR2 SNEGSKA (reference sequence). This CDR3 is built from 11 residues. CDR3 coding DNA: TGCAGTGCGGAGGCCCAAAACATTCAGTACTTC. This translates into CSAEAQNIQYF.

This clone came up once. The chain employs TRBV9 and TRBJ1-3, with D perhaps matching TRBD1 (6 bases). CDR3 length: 17 amino acids. CDR1 is SGDLS and CDR2 is YYNGEE in the germline V gene. Trimming took off 0 bases at V and 3 bases at J, with 16 bases between the two ends. The DNA of the CDR3 is TGTGCCAGCAGCGTAGGACAGGACCTCCTAGGTGGAAACACCATATATTTT. Translation gives CASSVGQDLLGGNTIYF.

The V call is TRBV5-1, the J call TRBJ1-5; D unclear. This CDR3 region has 14 residues. Germline V lookup: CDR1 SGHRS, CDR2 YFSETQ. Trimming cost V 4 bases and J 5 bases, with 13 bases left between them. The CDR3: CASSESTIDQPQHF. As DNA, the CDR3 is TGCGCCAGCAGCGAAAGTACGATCGATCAGCCCCAGCATTTT.

The V gene is TRBV21-1, the J gene TRBJ1-6. TRBV21-1 is a documented pseudogene. There are 15 residues in the CDR3. CDR3 coding DNA: TGTGCCAGCAGCAAAGCACTCTCCTATAATTCACCCCTCCACTTT. Protein sequence: CASSKALSYNSPLHF.

This chain joins TRBV7-2 and TRBJ1-3; D gene ambiguous. V lost 2 bases and J 0 bases, leaving 11 bases between the germline ends. The germline CDR1 and CDR2 sequences are SGHTA and FQGNSA. There are 16 residues in the CDR3. CDR3 loop: CASSLPLSISGNTIYF. For the CDR3, the DNA is TGTGCCAGCAGCTTACCTCTAAGCATCTCTGGAAACACCATATATTTT. Looking up the rest from reference TRBV7-2 and TRBJ1-3 gives the full variable domain: GAGVSQSPSNKVTEKGKDVELRCDPISGHTALYWYRQSLGQGLEFLIYFQGNSAPDKSGLPSDRFSAERTGGSVSTLTIQRTQQEDSAVYLCASSLPLSISGNTIYFGEGSWLTVV.

The V call is TRBV11-3, the J call TRBJ2-3; D remains ambiguous. CDR1 is SGHNT, CDR2 YENEEA, per germline. The CDR3 is 14 residues long. Trimming cost V 1 base and J 0 bases, with 5 bases left between them. The CDR3 DNA sequence: TGTGCCAGCAGCTTAGGTTACAGCACAGATACGCAGTATTTT. Translated, it gives CASSLGYSTDTQYF. The full variable domain, completed using reference TRBV11-3 and TRBJ2-3, is EAGVVQSPRYKIIEKKQPVAFWCNPISGHNTLYWYLQNLGQGPELLIRYENEEAVDDSQLPKDRFSAERLKGVDSTLKIQPAELGDSAVYLCASSLGYSTDTQYFGPGTRLTVL.

The chain has TRBV6-5 and TRBJ2-7; 9 nucleotides agree with TRBD2. CDR1 MNHEY and CDR2 SVGAGI come from the germline V gene. The CDR3 is made up of 13 amino acids. V was clipped by 7 bases and J by 5 bases; unmatched bases: 6. In DNA form, the CDR3 reads TGTGCCAGCACAGCGGGAGGTCGGGACGAGCAGTACTTC. This translates into CASTAGGRDEQYF.

A word on this clone: The sample contains more than one DNA sequence encoding this CDR3. This chain joins TRBV6-5 and TRBJ1-2, with no clear D. Germline V CDR1 and CDR2: MNHEY, SVGAGI. The ends were cut back, 0 bases at V and 2 bases at J, with 7 bases in the middle. This CDR3 spans 14 amino acids. CDR3 in amino acids: CASSYSGGNYGYTF. DNA of the CDR3: TGTGCCAGCAGTTACTCCGGCGGGAACTATGGCTACACCTTC.

This rearrangement joins TRBV5-6 to TRBJ2-7, with 8 bases aligning to TRBD1. The CDR3 is 13 amino acids. Germline CDR1 reads SGHDT; CDR2 reads YYEEEE. J was trimmed by 6 bases and V by 3 bases; bases with no gene match: 5. CDR3 region: CASSWTGWLEQYF. The CDR3 DNA sequence: TGTGCCAGCAGCTGGACAGGGTGGCTCGAGCAGTACTTC.

This clone has only one observation. Relative to the germline gene, one junction end is altered; a read error may explain this. V is TRBV20-1 and J is TRBJ2-7, with a tentative D call TRBD1 (5 bases). The CDR3 loop spans 10 amino acids. The germline CDR1 and CDR2 sequences are DFQATT and SNEGSKA (reference sequence). This CDR3 reads CSASLGGAVF. In DNA form, the CDR3 reads TGCAGTGCGAGCCTGGGTGGGGCAGTCTTC.

The chain recombines TRBV28 with TRBJ2-7, with TRBD2 matching 16 bases. V gave up 4 bases and J gave up 6 bases; unmatched junction bases: 9. Germline values: CDR1 MDHEN, CDR2 SYDVKM. There are 17 residues in the CDR3. CDR3 in amino acids: CASSSLGTSGGVFEQYF. CDR3 bases: TGTGCCAGCAGTTCCTTAGGGACTAGCGGGGGGGTATTCGAGCAGTACTTC.

The V and J genes are TRBV30 and TRBJ2-2; 9 bases are a match to TRBD2. Germline CDR1 and CDR2: GTSNPN and SVGIG (reference sequence). The CDR3 length is 18 residues. J lost 0 bases, V lost 2 bases, and 10 bases had no gene match. The CDR3 sequence is CAWSILRTSESNTGELFF. The CDR3 DNA follows: TGTGCCTGGAGTATCCTAAGGACTAGCGAATCGAACACCGGGGAGCTGTTTTTT.

This clone showed up just once. This specimen includes other DNA sequences encoding the same CDR3. The rearrangement joins TRBV7-2 to TRBJ1-1; 9 bases match TRBD1. This CDR3 spans 14 amino acids. Trimming cost V 5 bases and J 1 base; bases outside gene matches: 2. Germline CDR1 and CDR2: SGHTA and FQGNSA. The CDR3: CASSRQGGNTEAFF. CDR3 nucleotide sequence: TGTGCCAGCAGCCGACAGGGGGGGAACACTGAAGCTTTCTTT.

This clone was observed a handful of times. J is TRBJ1-4 and V is TRBV4-3, with TRBD1 matching over 8 bases. The germline V gene has CDR1 LGHNA and CDR2 YSLEER. CDR3 size: 15 residues. The V gene end was trimmed by 4 bases and the J gene end by 3 bases; junction bases not matched to a gene: 4. The CDR3 DNA reads as TGCGCCAGCAGCCGAGGGGGACAGGCTAATGAAAAACTGTTTTTT. It codes for CASSRGGQANEKLFF.

The V gene is TRBV5-1, the J gene TRBJ1-4; TRBD1 is a possible D gene (6 bases). The V gene lost 6 bases and the J gene lost 8 bases, with 20 bases spanning the gap. Germline values: CDR1 SGHRS, CDR2 YFSETQ. The CDR3 spans 15 residues. The CDR3 is CASTPSGGESEKLFF. The CDR3 DNA reads TGCGCCAGCACCCCTTCGGGGGGCGAAAGCGAAAAACTGTTTTTT. Looking up the rest from reference TRBV5-1 and TRBJ1-4 gives the full variable domain: KAGVTQTPRYLIKTRGQQVTLSCSPISGHRSVSWYQQTPGQGLQFLFEYFSETQRNKGNFPGRFSGRQFSNSRSEMNVSTLELGDSALYLCASTPSGGESEKLFFGSGTQLSVL.

The V and J genes are TRBV10-3 and TRBJ2-1, with TRBD1 matching over 9 bases. This CDR3 spans 15 amino acids. Germline values: CDR1 ENHRY, CDR2 SYGVKD. The V and J ends lost 4 bases and 7 bases, in that order; junction bases with no gene match: 8. The CDR3 here is CAISGSGTGRNEQFF. CDR3 DNA: TGTGCCATCAGTGGGTCCGGGACAGGGCGAAATGAGCAGTTCTTC.

Regarding this clone: At one end, the junction sequence differs from germline, possibly due to a read error. J is TRBJ2-7 and V is TRBV9, with 7 bases lining up with TRBD2. Per the germline V gene, CDR1 is SGDLS and CDR2 is YYNGEE. CDR3 length: 13 amino acids. The CDR3 loop is CASSEATGTTFHF. The CDR3 DNA is TGTGCCAGCAGCGAGGCCACCGGGACTACCTTCCACTTC.